This T cell receptor (beta chain) was found in a study of CD8 T cells in Susac syndrome. Study-wide points: Acknowledgment was made by the study that its TCR sequencing and HLA analysis involved a relatively small number of individuals.

Germline V CDR1 and CDR2: MNHEY, SMNVEV (reference sequence). V lost 4 bases and J 7 bases, leaving 20 bases between the germline ends. The CDR3 is 16 amino acids. FACS was used to enrich TEMRA cells, whereas the CD8+ and CD4+ T cells were obtained by negative isolation. Note on this clonotype: Antigen: not known.

With random hexamers, about 0.45 to 1 ug RNA was reverse transcribed. An immunoSEQ multiplex PCR amplified TCR beta CDR3 over 54 Vbeta and 13 Jbeta. TCRdb recomputed calls from the immunoSEQ multiplex PCR reads with MiXCR, one row per CDR3 protein. Counted here are 250,000 to 300,000 distinct CDR3 sequences, about 85% occurring once; the ten biggest clones make up over 0.1%. Sequencing input: CD8+ T cells from PBMCs. The sequence derives from a human donor with multiple sclerosis. The chain uses TRBV27 and TRBJ1-5, with D maybe TRBD1 (6 bases). The CDR3, as DNA: TGTGCCAGCAGTTCCTTGGAGGGGGGAGAAGGACAGCCCCAGCATTTT. Its protein is CASSSLEGGEGQPQHF.